This TCR beta chain was identified in a study of early T cells in non-severe SARS-CoV-2 infection. Overall study context: Unsorted whole-blood RNA was sequenced in bulk, leaving chains unpaired. General study points: Reliance on VDJdb matching favored anti-spike CD8 responses; private and CD4 specificities were missed.

The TCR library protocol was used to attach unique molecular identifiers. These identifiers were attached to individual cDNA molecules. TCRdb used MiXCR to reprocess the 5' RACE reads, holding one entry per CDR3 protein. Of 65,000 to 95,000 distinct CDR3 sequences in the sample, approximately 9.1% were seen once. This clonotype has ten or more counts. What it binds is not known. Germline lookup yields CDR1 DFQATT and CDR2 SNEGSKA (reference sequence). The CDR3 has 19 amino acids. V gave up 3 bases and J gave up 2 bases; unmatched junction bases: 18. Sequenced sample: whole blood. The rearrangement uses TRBV20-1 and TRBJ2-5, with 10 nucleotides matching TRBD2. The receptor's source is an adult who was a healthcare worker with PCR-confirmed SARS-CoV-2 infection or an uninfected control (not recorded which). The CDR3 reads CSASAGGRLAGAKQETQYF. The DNA of the CDR3 is TGCAGTGCTAGTGCAGGGGGCCGGCTAGCGGGAGCCAAACAAGAGACCCAGTACTTC.